This TCR beta chain appears in the sequencing data of a study of technical replicates of blood from a handful of donors. Assay used: immunoSEQ multiplex PCR; TCRdb lists only in-frame clones, some missing. The table shows approximately 95,000 clones, with 90% to 95% occurring only once. CDR1 is SGHRS, CDR2 YFSETQ, per germline. V was pared by 6 bases and J by 8 bases, with 13 bases of the junction left unmatched. CDR3 length: 15 residues. Sequenced: T cells isolated from PBMCs. The chain is built from TRBV5-1 and TRBJ2-1; the match to TRBD1 covers 8 bases. This clonotype was sampled from a human donor in good health. CDR3 in DNA: TGCGCCAGCACCACGGGAACAGGGGGAGGAGATGAGCAGTTCTTC. Protein: CASTTGTGGGDEQFF.